This TCR beta chain was identified during a study of blood T cell repertoires in COVID-19. At the level of the study: There were acute and convalescent COVID-19 samples, and they came from the United States, Italy and Spain.

V lost 0 bases to trimming and J lost 7 bases; unmatched junction nucleotides: 9. The CDR3 is made up of 16 amino acids. Germline V gives CDR1 SGHNT, CDR2 YYREEE (reference sequence). Method: immunoSEQ multiplex PCR; TCRdb's copy keeps in-frame clones and lacks some. The sample consists of 350,000 to 450,000 clones, approximately 87% of them appearing once. The chain couples TRBV5-4 to TRBJ2-4, with 8 nucleotides matching TRBD1. The sequencing input was peripheral blood. This clonotype was sampled from a woman between 55 and 75 years old with COVID-19, enrolled during active disease. In DNA, the CDR3 is TGTGCCAGCAGCTTGGTTTCCCAGGGGGCGCGGAACATTCAGTACTTC. Residues: CASSLVSQGARNIQYF.